What follows are 23 T cell receptor beta chains derived from one specimen sequenced in a study of beta chain features in type 1 diabetes. Sequencing targeted expressed TCRB transcripts, as all isolated RNA had been reverse transcribed. Measured with immunoSEQ multiplex PCR; TCRdb has only the in-frame clones, and not every one. This sample carries roughly 140,000 clones, over 8.5% of them seen once, and the ten largest clones take 2% to 2.5%. What was sequenced was central memory CD4+ T cells from blood. These receptors originate from a man aged 18 to 29 in good health.

The chain is built from TRBV28 and TRBJ2-7; 9 nucleotides align to TRBD1. In germline, CDR1 is MDHEN, CDR2 SYDVKM. This CDR3 comprises 15 residues. Unmatched junction bases numbered 7, after V lost 2 bases and J lost 5 bases. The CDR3 reads CASSLPGQGRNEQYF. DNA for the CDR3: TGTGCCAGCAGTTTACCCGGACAGGGGAGGAACGAGCAGTACTTC. Full variable domain (rest looked up from reference TRBV28 and TRBJ2-7): DVKVTQSSRYLVKRTGEKVFLECVQDMDHENMFWYRQDPGLGLRLIYFSYDVKMKEKGDIPEGYSVSREKKERFSLILESASTNQTSMYLCASSLPGQGRNEQYFGPGTRLTVT.

This clone was observed a few times. J is TRBJ2-7 and V is TRBV7-2, with 10 bases fitting TRBD2. This CDR3 has 15 residues. Germline V gene data show CDR1 as SGHTA and CDR2 as FQGNSA. With V trimmed by 3 bases and J by 2 bases, 4 bases remained unmatched. The CDR3 is CASSFRTSGTYEQYF. In nucleotides, the CDR3 is TGTGCCAGCAGCTTCCGGACTAGCGGAACCTACGAGCAGTACTTC.

This clone was counted between two and nine times. V gene TRBV30 combines with J gene TRBJ2-3; D perhaps matches TRBD2 (6 bases). This CDR3 is built from 12 residues. CDR1 is GTSNPN and CDR2 is SVGIG in the germline V gene (reference sequence). The V and J ends lost 1 base and 8 bases respectively, with 10 bases between them. For the CDR3, the DNA is TGTGCCTGGAGTGCCGGGACTCCTACGCAGTATTTT. It codes for CAWSAGTPTQYF.

The sample holds many counts of this clone. This chain uses TRBV5-1 with TRBJ2-3; maybe TRBD2 (6 bases). CDR1 SGHRS and CDR2 YFSETQ come from the germline V gene. Trimming took off 5 bases at V and 7 bases at J, with 14 bases between the two ends. The CDR3 is 13 residues long. CDR3 nucleotides: TGCGCCAGCAGAGGGGACTCCCCCTATACGCAGTATTTT. Translating gives CASRGDSPYTQYF.

This clone turned up a few times. This sequence joins TRBV9 and TRBJ1-2; TRBD1 might be the D (6 bases). Trimming cost V 3 bases and J 4 bases, with 13 bases left between them. Germline V CDR1 and CDR2: SGDLS, YYNGEE. The CDR3 runs 14 residues. CDR3 residues: CASSAALDSYGYTF. The CDR3 DNA is TGTGCCAGCAGCGCGGCCCTGGACAGCTATGGCTACACCTTC.

The CDR3 reads CASSQEFGGPYNSPLHF. The CDR3 coding sequence is TGTGCCAGCAGCCAGGAGTTCGGGGGCCCCTATAATTCACCCCTCCACTTT. The chain is built from TRBV14 and TRBJ1-6, with D perhaps matching TRBD1 (6 bases). The CDR3 is 17 residues long. Germline assignment: CDR1 SGHDN and CDR2 FVKESK. Trimming removed 3 bases at V and 2 bases at J, with 14 bases between.

The genes are TRBV7-9 and TRBJ2-3, with a possible D match to TRBD2 (5 bases). Trimming removed 4 bases at V and 7 bases at J, with 15 bases between. Germline values: CDR1 SEHNR, CDR2 FQNEAQ (reference sequence). The CDR3 totals 14 residues. The CDR3 DNA reads TGTGCCAGCAGCTCCCAAGCTAGCTGGAATACGCAGTATTTT. Encoded protein: CASSSQASWNTQYF.

This clone has ten or more counts. V gene TRBV5-4 combines with J gene TRBJ2-1; TRBD2 aligns across 9 bases. This CDR3 is 15 amino acids long. From germline, CDR1 is SGHNT and CDR2 YYREEE (reference sequence). Losses at the gene ends were 2 bases for V and 2 bases for J; bases not matched to a gene: 2. The CDR3 sequence is CASSFRLAAYNEQFF. DNA of the CDR3: TGTGCCAGCAGCTTTCGACTAGCGGCCTACAATGAGCAGTTCTTC.

With regard to this clone: Distinct nucleotide sequences in the sample also encode this CDR3. The chain couples TRBV2 to TRBJ2-3, with a possible D match to TRBD2 (6 bases). Germline CDR1 is SNHLY and CDR2 is FYNNEI. V lost 7 bases and J lost 1, with 9 bases in between. The CDR3 loop spans 13 amino acids. The CDR3: CASKAGRTDTQYF. CDR3 bases: TGTGCCAGCAAAGCGGGCCGCACAGATACGCAGTATTTT.

This clone showed up just a few times. The genes are TRBV5-1 and TRBJ2-5; TRBD2 aligns across 14 bases. The V gene's germline CDR1 is SGHRS and CDR2 YFSETQ. There are 15 residues in the CDR3. The trim removed 4 bases at V and 5 bases at J, leaving 4 bases unmatched. The CDR3 nucleotides read TGCGCCAGCAGCCCGGGACTAGCGGGAGAGGAGACCCAGTACTTC. Its protein is CASSPGLAGEETQYF.

J is TRBJ2-1 and V is TRBV6-5; D unclear. Germline V gives CDR1 MNHEY, CDR2 SVGAGI. Trimming left V 5 bases short and J 7 bases short, with 9 bases between. The CDR3 is 12 residues long. For the CDR3, the DNA is TGTGCCAGCAGTGCGCTCTCGAATGAGCAGTTCTTC. Translating gives CASSALSNEQFF.

The chain has TRBV4-3 and TRBJ1-5; 7 bases agree with TRBD1. This CDR3 is 15 amino acids long. V lost 0 bases to trimming and J lost 7 bases; unmatched junction nucleotides: 6. Germline loops: CDR1 LGHNA, CDR2 YSLEER. Written as DNA, the CDR3 is TGCGCCAGCAGCCAAGAACACAGGGGTCAACAGCCCCAGCATTTT. This encodes CASSQEHRGQQPQHF.

CDR3 residues: CASSLMDTQYF. The CDR3 region has the DNA TGTGCCAGCAGCCTGATGGATACGCAGTATTTT. The J gene is TRBJ2-3, the V gene TRBV9; no definite D call. The CDR3 sequence is 11 residues long. V was shortened by 4 bases and J by 6 bases, with 6 bases between the two germline ends. CDR1 and CDR2 from the germline V gene are SGDLS and YYNGEE.

This clone was recorded a few times. The V and J genes are TRBV9 and TRBJ2-3; D may match TRBD1 or TRBD2 (5 bases each). Trimming pared 3 bases from V and 2 bases from J, leaving 10 bases between. CDR3 length equals 14 residues. The germline V gene has CDR1 SGDLS and CDR2 YYNGEE. CDR3 in DNA: TGTGCCAGCAGCGATCCCGGGACCACAGATACGCAGTATTTT. Its translation: CASSDPGTTDTQYF. The full variable domain, with the rest looked up from reference TRBV9 and TRBJ2-3, is DSGVTQTPKHLITATGQRVTLRCSPRSGDLSVYWYQQSLDQGLQFLIQYYNGEERAKGNILERFSAQQFPDLHSELNLSSLELGDSALYFCASSDPGTTDTQYFGPGTRLTVL.

The table lists this clone with a few counts. V gene TRBV2 combines with J gene TRBJ1-5, with D possibly TRBD1 on 6 matching bases. Trimming shortened V by 6 bases and J by 0 bases, and 15 bases separated the two germline ends. The CDR3 has 16 amino acids. Germline assignment: CDR1 SNHLY and CDR2 FYNNEI. The CDR3 sequence: CASRATGGGSNQPQHF. In nucleotides, the CDR3 is TGTGCCAGCAGAGCTACAGGAGGGGGTAGCAATCAGCCCCAGCATTTT.

The DNA for the CDR3 is TGCGCCAGCAGCTTGGAACGGGGTCAGCCCCAGCATTTT. This gives the protein CASSLERGQPQHF. The rearrangement joins TRBV5-1 to TRBJ1-5; D is unresolved. Germline V lookup: CDR1 SGHRS, CDR2 YFSETQ. V was clipped by 0 bases and J by 6 bases, with 7 bases between them. The CDR3 totals 13 residues. Looking up the rest from reference TRBV5-1 and TRBJ1-5 gives the full variable domain: KAGVTQTPRYLIKTRGQQVTLSCSPISGHRSVSWYQQTPGQGLQFLFEYFSETQRNKGNFPGRFSGRQFSNSRSEMNVSTLELGDSALYLCASSLERGQPQHFGDGTRLSIL.

This clone showed up just a few times. The rearrangement links TRBV9 to TRBJ2-2, with 7 bases lining up with TRBD1. Per germline, CDR1 SGDLS and CDR2 YYNGEE. V shed 4 bases, J shed 4 bases, and the junction held 7 bases outside the gene matches. The CDR3 has 15 residues. This chain's CDR3 is CASSQGSGGTGELFF. For the CDR3, the DNA is TGTGCCAGCAGCCAAGGTTCAGGGGGCACCGGGGAGCTGTTTTTT. The whole variable domain, remainder taken from reference TRBV9 and TRBJ2-2, is DSGVTQTPKHLITATGQRVTLRCSPRSGDLSVYWYQQSLDQGLQFLIQYYNGEERAKGNILERFSAQQFPDLHSELNLSSLELGDSALYFCASSQGSGGTGELFFGEGSRLTVL.

In DNA form, the CDR3 reads TGTGCCAGCAGCCAAGGGTTGTGGGGGGCTTCCTACAATGAGCAGTTCTTC. It translates to CASSQGLWGASYNEQFF. The gene calls are TRBV14 and TRBJ2-1; D is tentatively TRBD1 or TRBD2 (6 bases each). The CDR3 extends over 17 amino acids. Trimming cost V 1 base and J 1 base, with 14 bases left between them. The V gene's germline CDR1 is SGHDN and CDR2 FVKESK.

This clone is medium-sized in the sample. V usage is TRBV7-2 and J usage is TRBJ1-1; D gene uncertain. The CDR3 spans 14 residues. The germline V and J ends were trimmed by 1 base and 4 bases, with 10 bases remaining between them. Germline CDR1 and CDR2: SGHTA and FQGNSA. CDR3 nucleotide sequence: TGTGCCAGCAGCTTAGACAACCTCCGCACTGAAGCTTTCTTT. It yields the protein CASSLDNLRTEAFF.

The rearrangement links TRBV5-1 to TRBJ1-1; TRBD1 matches at 8 bases. Germline CDR1 and CDR2: SGHRS and YFSETQ. CDR3 length equals 13 residues. J lost 4 bases, V lost 5 bases, and 4 bases had no gene match. In DNA form, the CDR3 reads TGCGCCAGCAGAAACACAGGGGGCACTGAAGCTTTCTTT. Translating it yields CASRNTGGTEAFF.

This chain uses TRBV4-3 with TRBJ1-6; the D gene is possibly TRBD1 (5 bases). Trimming cost V 3 bases and J 16 bases, with 25 bases left between them. The CDR3 contains 16 residues. In germline, CDR1 is LGHNA, CDR2 YSLEER. CDR3 DNA sequence: TGCGCCAGCAGCCAGGGGCCGGGGCAGGTTGGGTCCGGGCTCCACTTT. It encodes CASSQGPGQVGSGLHF.

There are a few counts of this clone. Here the CDR3 reads CASSVEQGAVYGYTF. DNA of the CDR3: TGTGCCAGCAGCGTAGAACAGGGGGCGGTCTATGGCTACACCTTC. The rearrangement links TRBV9 to TRBJ1-2; 9 bases agree with TRBD1. Germline values: CDR1 SGDLS, CDR2 YYNGEE. Trimming cost V 0 bases and J 4 bases; bases outside gene matches: 4. This CDR3 is built from 15 residues.

The rearrangement links TRBV28 to TRBJ1-5; tentative D call: TRBD1 (5 bases). The V and J ends lost 7 bases and 4 bases respectively, with 17 bases between them. The CDR3 length is 15 residues. The germline gives CDR1 MDHEN, CDR2 SYDVKM. The CDR3 DNA is TGTGCCAGCACCAATGGGGGGAAGAGGAATCAGCCCCAGCATTTT. Protein: CASTNGGKRNQPQHF.